This TCR beta chain was identified in a study of beta chain features in type 1 diabetes. Study in general: No patient-donor differences in age, gender, total cells or subset yield. Broader study findings: Type 1 diabetes patients showed a moderate but significant shortening of TCRB CDR3s in all four CD4+ subsets.

V shed 5 bases and J shed 4 bases, with 11 bases lying between them. Germline V gene data show CDR1 as LNHDA and CDR2 as SQIVND (reference sequence). This CDR3 has 13 residues. In this sample, this clone turned up a few times. What it binds is not known. Based on CD45RO/CCR7/CD25/CD127/CD95/CD27, CD4+ regulatory, stem cell-like memory, naive and central memory cells were sorted. Purities over 98% were achieved in all sorted populations. TCRB transcripts that were expressed got sequenced, as all of the isolated RNA had been reverse transcribed. Naive, central memory and regulatory T cell samples produced a mean of approximately 4 million reads. This table comes from immunoSEQ multiplex PCR, and its TCRdb copy is limited to in-frame clones, with some not included. The table has a few hundred thousand clones, approximately 15% seen once; the top ten hold approximately 0.02%.

The chain combines TRBV19 with TRBJ1-2; D perhaps matches TRBD1 (6 bases). The sequence was collected from a man aged 25 to 40 with type 1 diabetes. What was sequenced was naive CD4+ T cells from blood. The CDR3 region has the DNA TGTGCCAGTAGTGCGACAGGCTTCTATGGCTACACCTTC. Its translation: CASSATGFYGYTF.